This is a list of T cell receptor beta chains from one sample in a study of T-cell reconstitution after alpha-beta-depleted transplantation in children. Via MiXCR, TCRdb re-called the PCR reads, giving one row per CDR3 protein. The repertoire consists of a few thousand distinct CDR3 sequences, with roughly 24% occurring once and the leading ten covering over 35%. This material consisted of PBMCs, mostly from graft donor cells, taken 60 days after TCRalphabeta/CD19-depleted stem cell transplant. These receptor sequences come from a male patient between 2 and 10 years old who had a stem cell transplant for acute lymphoblastic leukemia, so the T cells may come from the graft donor. The CDR3 runs from the conserved cysteine through the conserved F or W. Fields, in order: D gene, V gene, J gene, clone size, CDR3 DNA, CDR3 protein. The D gene is left open where the match is weak. Clone size is given for some rows only: seen once, a few or many times, or a class if the clone is expanded.

>TRBD2|TRBV24-1|TRBJ2-3|many
TGTGCCACCAGTGAACCTCCCGGGACTAGCGGGAGGGATACGCAGTATTTT
CATSEPPGTSGRDTQYF
>TRBD2|TRBV12-3/TRBV12-4|TRBJ2-7|many
TGTGCCAGCAGTTTGATTACTAGCGGGACCTACGAGCAGTACTTC
CASSLITSGTYEQYF
>NA|TRBV13|TRBJ2-3|medium-sized
TGTGCCAGCAGCACCGGGACGAGGCAGTATTTT
CASSTGTRQYF
>NA|TRBV7-9|TRBJ2-3|many
TGTGCCAGCAGCTTACTGTCTAAACTCCCCGATACGCAGTATTTT
CASSLLSKLPDTQYF
>TRBD1|TRBV6-5|TRBJ2-7|medium-sized
TGTGCCAGCAGCCTCCAGGGGGCGACCTACGAGCAGTACTTC
CASSLQGATYEQYF
>NA|TRBV7-9|TRBJ1-6|NA
TGTGCCAGCAGCACTCACGACTTTCAGGGTTCTGGATCACCCCTCCACTTT
CASSTHDFQGSGSPLHF
>NA|TRBV11-3|TRBJ2-1|few
TGTGCCAGCAGCTTAGCGTACGGAAATGACGATGAGCAGTTCTTC
CASSLAYGNDDEQFF
>NA|TRBV5-1|TRBJ2-3|NA
TGCGCCAGCAGCTTGGTAGAGGGGGCAGATACGCAGTATTTT
CASSLVEGADTQYF
>TRBD1|TRBV11-1|TRBJ1-1|few
TGTGCCAGCAGCTTAGCGCAGGGACAGCTTTCCCGGACTTCTACACTAAACACTGAAGCTTTCTTT
CASSLAQGQLSRTSTLNTEAFF
>NA|TRBV11-2|TRBJ1-2|many
TGTGCCAGCAGCCCTCGTGGCCAGGAGCATGGCTACACCTTC
CASSPRGQEHGYTF
>NA|TRBV27|TRBJ1-2|NA
TGTGCCAGCAGTCTACAGGGTGGTAACTATGGCTACCCCTTC
CASSLQGGNYGYPF
>TRBD2|TRBV7-9|TRBJ2-1|medium-sized
TGTGCCAGCAGCTTATGGTGGGCGGGAGGGCCTTACAATGAGCAGTTCTTC
CASSLWWAGGPYNEQFF
>NA|TRBV6-1|TRBJ2-7|many
TGTGCCAGCAGAGCAGGACCAGCCAATTACGAGCAGTACTTC
CASRAGPANYEQYF
>TRBD2|TRBV9|TRBJ2-1|many
TGTGCCAGCAGCCAAAGCGGGAGGAGCCTCAATGAGCAGTTCTTC
CASSQSGRSLNEQFF
>NA|TRBV20-1|TRBJ1-1|many
TGCAGTGCTAGCGGGGACAATTTGAACACTGAAGCTTTCTTT
CSASGDNLNTEAFF
>TRBD1|TRBV6-1|TRBJ2-7|medium-sized
TGTGCCAGCAGTGCCCGCCAGGGGGCGTACGAGCAGTACTTC
CASSARQGAYEQYF
>NA|TRBV11-2|TRBJ2-2|medium-sized
TGTGCCAGCAGCATGACGGCCAGCACCGGGGAGCTGTTTTTT
CASSMTASTGELFF
>NA|TRBV7-9|TRBJ1-1|many
TGTGCCAGCGGGAGGACTGTGAACACTGAAGCTTTCTTT
CASGRTVNTEAFF
>NA|TRBV7-8|TRBJ2-2|NA
TGTGCCAGCAGCTTAATCGGGGAGCTGTTTTTT
CASSLIGELFF
>NA|TRBV11-1|TRBJ2-7|many
TGTGCCAGCAGCCTACTAGCCTATTCCTACGAGCAGTACTTC
CASSLLAYSYEQYF
>TRBD2|TRBV29-1|TRBJ2-5|many
TGCAGCGTTCGGGGGGGGGGAGAGACCCAGTACTTC
CSVRGGGETQYF
>TRBD2|TRBV7-9|TRBJ2-1|many
TGTGCCACCGATAGGGCGCGGGGGAATGAGCAGTTCTTC
CATDRARGNEQFF